The clone carrying this TCR beta chain was observed at least ten times. These data are taken from a study of T cells in Graves' hyperthyroidism and ophthalmopathy. The TCR beta CDR3 regions underwent amplification using RNA transcripts as the source. A first-round RT-PCR of the TCR CDR3 used the HTBI primer set. TCRdb used MiXCR to reprocess the multiplex PCR reads, holding one entry per CDR3 protein. The sample has about 700,000 distinct CDR3 sequences; 12% to 15% are singletons. CDR1 LGHDT and CDR2 YNNKEL come from the germline V gene (reference sequence). Unmatched junction bases numbered 4, after V lost 4 bases and J lost 3 bases. The CDR3 loop spans 14 amino acids.

The sequencing input was blood. This TCR derives from a woman aged 18-29 years with Graves' hyperthyroidism. This rearrangement joins TRBV3-1 to TRBJ2-7, with 9 bases matching TRBD1. The chain's CDR3 is CASSPGQGIYEQYF. CDR3 DNA: TGTGCCAGCAGCCCCGGACAGGGGATCTACGAGCAGTACTTC.